This T cell receptor beta chain was profiled in a study of T cells in Graves' hyperthyroidism and ophthalmopathy. Germline CDR1 is DFQATT and CDR2 is SNEGSKA (reference sequence). The CDR3 runs to 13 residues. Trimming left V 6 bases short and J 4 bases short, with 12 bases between. PBMCs were obtained from about 9 ml fresh peripheral blood. This clonotype has more than one count but fewer than ten. Antigen: not known. There were TCR beta CDR3 regions amplified from RNA transcripts. Researchers ran a first-round RT-PCR on the TCR CDR3 using the HTBI primer set. Each CDR3 protein gets one entry after TCRdb re-called the multiplex PCR reads with MiXCR. The sample yields approximately 610,000 distinct CDR3 sequences, over 15% seen once. Overall study results and limits: Before onset, ophthalmopathy was predicted by the model a median approximately 6.7 months earlier. Among thyroid clonotypes expanded above 0.001, most also appeared in blood.

This receptor was identified in a woman aged 18-30 years with Graves' hyperthyroidism. The source material was blood. The chain combines TRBV20-1 with TRBJ2-2; D assignment may be TRBD1 or TRBD2 (5 bases each). The CDR3 region has the DNA TGCAGTGCGGGGCGGGTCGGCACCGGGGAGCTGTTTTTT. Translating gives CSAGRVGTGELFF.